This entry describes one T cell receptor beta chain. The V gene lost 7 bases and the J gene lost 4 bases, with 13 bases spanning the gap. Per the germline V gene, CDR1 is SNHLY and CDR2 is FYNNEI. The CDR3 is 13 residues long. These data come from a study of control samples from healthy donors and cancer patients. The data were produced by immunoSEQ multiplex PCR, yet TCRdb's version contains in-frame clones alone and is incomplete. The table lists around 40,000 clones, roughly 90% of them singletons. This rearrangement joins TRBV2 to TRBJ1-2; D unresolved. The TCR sequence derives from a woman aged 40 to 50 with head and neck cancer. The specimen sequenced was PBMCs. The CDR3 sequence: CASKERTFYGYTF. CDR3 bases: TGTGCCAGCAAGGAGAGAACTTTCTATGGCTACACCTTC.